The rows below give T cell receptor beta chains drawn from one sample of a study of T cell repertoires in cytomegalovirus infection. TCRdb fed the reads into MiXCR, producing one record per CDR3 protein. The sample carries about 770,000 distinct CDR3 sequences, roughly 28% recorded once. Their recognized antigens are unknown. Sequencing was performed on cultured CD8+ T cells from PBMCs, taken from culture after CMV antigen stimulation. The origin of the receptors is a human donor in good health (CMV status not recorded). Some clones in this sample may be carry-over from other donors' samples. Both conserved end residues are part of each CDR3. D genes are given only for firm matches. Expanded clones get a size class; other rows say once, few or many, or leave the size out.

TRBV10-1,few,TRBJ1-1,NA,CASSEVFSTEAFF,TGCGCCAGCAGTGAGGTCTTCAGCACTGAAGCTTTCTTT
TRBV7-6,NA,TRBJ2-3,TRBD2,CASSLVAGLAGDPLTDTQYF,TGTGCCAGCAGCTTAGTCGCGGGTCTAGCGGGGGACCCGCTCACAGATACGCAGTATTTT
TRBV6-6,few,TRBJ2-1,NA,CASKISHTGLGNEQFF,TGTGCCAGCAAAATCAGCCATACAGGGCTGGGGAATGAGCAGTTCTTC
TRBV6-5,NA,TRBJ2-3,NA,CASSYVGTSQDTQYF,TGTGCCAGCAGTTACGTCGGGACCTCACAAGATACGCAGTATTTT
TRBV5-4,once,TRBJ1-4,NA,CANSLPEKGEKLFF,TGTGCCAACAGCTTGCCGGAAAAGGGTGAAAAACTGTTTTTT
TRBV19,few,TRBJ1-1,NA,CASSIDLPRGTEAFF,TGTGCCAGTAGTATAGATCTTCCCAGGGGAACTGAAGCTTTCTTT
TRBV28,NA,TRBJ2-1,NA,CASSSWGNNEQFF,TGTGCCAGCAGTTCGTGGGGGAACAATGAGCAGTTCTTC
TRBV7-6,few,TRBJ1-1,NA,CASSYPYGGNTEAFF,TGTGCCAGCAGCTATCCATACGGGGGGAACACTGAAGCTTTCTTT
TRBV12-3/TRBV12-4,many,TRBJ2-1,TRBD2,CASSPGGDTYNEQFF,TGTGCCAGCAGTCCCGGGGGGGACACCTACAATGAGCAGTTCTTC
TRBV27,NA,TRBJ1-5,NA,CASSLSGRPRGQPQHF,TGTGCCAGCAGTTTATCGGGCAGACCCCGGGGTCAGCCCCAGCATTTT
TRBV5-8,NA,TRBJ2-1,NA,CASSLNWENEQFF,TGTGCCAGCAGCTTGAATTGGGAGAATGAGCAGTTCTTC
TRBV2,NA,TRBJ2-7,NA,CASRGHLTYEQYF,TGTGCCAGCAGGGGACACCTCACCTACGAGCAGTACTTC
TRBV14,few,TRBJ2-1,NA,CASSYSLANEQFF,TGTGCCAGCAGCTACTCCCTGGCGAATGAGCAGTTCTTC
TRBV7-1,once,TRBJ2-7,TRBD2,CASSPRSGAGESYEQYF,TGTGCCAGCAGCCCCAGGAGCGGAGCGGGGGAGTCCTACGAGCAGTACTTC
TRBV19,NA,TRBJ2-3,TRBD2,CASSGLAGGGDTQYF,TGTGCCAGCTCGGGACTAGCGGGAGGGGGAGATACGCAGTATTTT